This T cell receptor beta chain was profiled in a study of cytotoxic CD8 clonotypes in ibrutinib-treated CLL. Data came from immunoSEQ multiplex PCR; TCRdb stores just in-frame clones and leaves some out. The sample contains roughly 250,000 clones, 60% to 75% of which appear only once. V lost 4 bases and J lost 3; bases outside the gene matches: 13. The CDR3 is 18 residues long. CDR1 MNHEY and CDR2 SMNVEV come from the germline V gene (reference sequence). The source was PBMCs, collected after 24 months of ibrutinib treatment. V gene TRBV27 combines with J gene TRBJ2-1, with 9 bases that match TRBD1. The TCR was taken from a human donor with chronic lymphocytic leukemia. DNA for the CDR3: TGTGCCAGCAGTTCGGGACAGGGTTTCGTCTCCTACTACAATGAGCAGTTCTTC. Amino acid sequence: CASSSGQGFVSYYNEQFF.